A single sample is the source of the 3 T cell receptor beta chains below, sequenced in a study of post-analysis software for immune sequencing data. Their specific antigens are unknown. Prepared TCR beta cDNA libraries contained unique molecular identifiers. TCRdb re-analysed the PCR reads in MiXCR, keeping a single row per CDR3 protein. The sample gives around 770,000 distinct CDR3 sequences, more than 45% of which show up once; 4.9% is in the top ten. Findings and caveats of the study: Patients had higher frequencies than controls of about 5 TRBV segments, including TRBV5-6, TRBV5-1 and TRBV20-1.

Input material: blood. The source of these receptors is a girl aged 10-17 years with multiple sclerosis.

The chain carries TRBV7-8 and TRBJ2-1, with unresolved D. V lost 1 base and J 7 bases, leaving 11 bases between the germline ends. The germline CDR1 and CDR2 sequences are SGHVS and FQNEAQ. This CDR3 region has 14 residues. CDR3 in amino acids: CASSLVSSRNEQFF. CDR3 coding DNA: TGTGCCAGCAGCTTAGTATCTAGTAGGAATGAGCAGTTCTTC. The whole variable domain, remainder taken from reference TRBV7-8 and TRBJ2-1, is GAGVSQSPRYKVAKRGQDVALRCDPISGHVSLFWYQQALGQGPEFLTYFQNEAQLDKSGLPSDRFFAERPEGSVSTLKIQRTQQEDSAVYLCASSLVSSRNEQFFGPGTRLTVL.

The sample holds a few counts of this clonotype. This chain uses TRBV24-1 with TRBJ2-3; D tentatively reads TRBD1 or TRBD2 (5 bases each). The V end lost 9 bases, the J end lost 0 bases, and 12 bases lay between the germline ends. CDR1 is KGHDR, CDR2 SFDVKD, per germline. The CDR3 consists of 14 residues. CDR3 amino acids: CATGDRISTDTQYF. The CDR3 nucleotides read TGTGCCACCGGGGACCGCATTAGCACAGATACGCAGTATTTT.

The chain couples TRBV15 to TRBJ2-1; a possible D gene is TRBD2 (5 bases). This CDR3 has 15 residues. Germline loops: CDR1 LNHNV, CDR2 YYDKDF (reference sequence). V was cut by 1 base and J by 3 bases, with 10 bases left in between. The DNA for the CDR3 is TGTGCCACCAGCAGAGGTACCGGGGTCTACAATGAGCAGTTCTTC. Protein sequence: CATSRGTGVYNEQFF.